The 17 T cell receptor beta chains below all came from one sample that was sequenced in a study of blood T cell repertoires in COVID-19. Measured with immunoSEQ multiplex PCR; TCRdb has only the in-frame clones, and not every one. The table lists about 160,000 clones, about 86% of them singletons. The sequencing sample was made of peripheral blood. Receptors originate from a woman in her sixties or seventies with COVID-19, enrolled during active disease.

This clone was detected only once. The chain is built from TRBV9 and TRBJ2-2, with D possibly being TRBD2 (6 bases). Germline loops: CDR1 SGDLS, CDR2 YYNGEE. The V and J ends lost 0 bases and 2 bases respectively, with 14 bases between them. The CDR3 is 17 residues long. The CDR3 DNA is TGTGCCAGCAGCGTAGTTCCTGTGGGGGGAAACACCGGGGAGCTGTTTTTT. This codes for CASSVVPVGGNTGELFF. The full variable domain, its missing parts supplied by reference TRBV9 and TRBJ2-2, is DSGVTQTPKHLITATGQRVTLRCSPRSGDLSVYWYQQSLDQGLQFLIQYYNGEERAKGNILERFSAQQFPDLHSELNLSSLELGDSALYFCASSVVPVGGNTGELFFGEGSRLTVL.

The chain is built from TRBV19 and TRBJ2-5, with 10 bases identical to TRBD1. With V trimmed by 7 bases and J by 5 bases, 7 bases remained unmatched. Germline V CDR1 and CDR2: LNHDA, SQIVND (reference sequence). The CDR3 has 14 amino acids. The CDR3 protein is CASKRDRGGETQYF. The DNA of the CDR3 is TGTGCCAGTAAGCGGGACAGGGGAGGGGAGACCCAGTACTTC.

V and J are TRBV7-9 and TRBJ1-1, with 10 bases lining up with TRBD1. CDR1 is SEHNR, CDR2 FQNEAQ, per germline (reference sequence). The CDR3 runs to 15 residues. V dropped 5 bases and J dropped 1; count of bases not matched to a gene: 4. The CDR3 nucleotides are TGTGCCAGCAGCGCACGGGACAGGGGGAACACTGAAGCTTTCTTT. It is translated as CASSARDRGNTEAFF.

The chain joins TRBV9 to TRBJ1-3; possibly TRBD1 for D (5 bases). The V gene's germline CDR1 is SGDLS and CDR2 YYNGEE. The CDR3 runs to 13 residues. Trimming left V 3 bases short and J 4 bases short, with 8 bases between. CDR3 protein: CASSAPGGNTIYF. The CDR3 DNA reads TGTGCCAGCAGCGCCCCAGGGGGAAACACCATATATTTT. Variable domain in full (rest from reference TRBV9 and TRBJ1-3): DSGVTQTPKHLITATGQRVTLRCSPRSGDLSVYWYQQSLDQGLQFLIQYYNGEERAKGNILERFSAQQFPDLHSELNLSSLELGDSALYFCASSAPGGNTIYFGEGSWLTVV.

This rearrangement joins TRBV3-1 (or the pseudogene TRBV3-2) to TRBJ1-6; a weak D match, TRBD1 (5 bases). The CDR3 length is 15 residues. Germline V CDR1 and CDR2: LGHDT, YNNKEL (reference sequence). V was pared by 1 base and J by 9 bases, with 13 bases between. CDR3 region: CASSQVPGETSPLHF. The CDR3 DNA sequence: TGTGCCAGCAGCCAAGTGCCGGGGGAAACTTCACCCCTCCACTTT.

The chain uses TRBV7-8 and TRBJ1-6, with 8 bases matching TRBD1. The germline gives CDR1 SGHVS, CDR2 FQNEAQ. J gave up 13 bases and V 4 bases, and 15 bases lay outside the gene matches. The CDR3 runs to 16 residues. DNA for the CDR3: TGTGCCAGCAGCTCCCGGGACAGGACCCCCCGGTCGCCCCTCCACTTT. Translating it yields CASSSRDRTPRSPLHF.

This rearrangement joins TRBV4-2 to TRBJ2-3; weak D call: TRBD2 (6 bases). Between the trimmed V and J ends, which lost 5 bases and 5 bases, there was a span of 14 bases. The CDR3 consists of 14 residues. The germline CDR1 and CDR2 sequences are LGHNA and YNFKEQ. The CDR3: CASSSLGTGDTQYF. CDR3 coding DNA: TGTGCCAGCAGCTCCCTGGGGACTGGAGATACGCAGTATTTT.

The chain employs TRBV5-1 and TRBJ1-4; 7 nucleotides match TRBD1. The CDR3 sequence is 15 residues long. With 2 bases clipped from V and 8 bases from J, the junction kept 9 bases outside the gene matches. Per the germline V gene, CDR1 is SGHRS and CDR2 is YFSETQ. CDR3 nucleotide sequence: TGCGCCAGCAGCTTCGACCGGGACAGCGGCGAAAAACTGTTTTTT. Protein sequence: CASSFDRDSGEKLFF.

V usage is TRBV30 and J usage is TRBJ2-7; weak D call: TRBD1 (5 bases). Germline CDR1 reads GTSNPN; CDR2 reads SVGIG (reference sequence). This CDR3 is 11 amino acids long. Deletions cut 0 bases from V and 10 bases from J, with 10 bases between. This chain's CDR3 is CAWSVVGDQYF. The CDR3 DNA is TGTGCCTGGAGTGTGGTAGGGGATCAGTACTTC. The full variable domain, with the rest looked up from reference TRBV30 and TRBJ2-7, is SQTIHQWPATLVQPVGSPLSLECTVEGTSNPNLYWYRQAAGRGLQLLFYSVGIGQISSEVPQNLSASRPQDRQFILSSKKLLLSDSGFYLCAWSVVGDQYFGPGTRLTVT.

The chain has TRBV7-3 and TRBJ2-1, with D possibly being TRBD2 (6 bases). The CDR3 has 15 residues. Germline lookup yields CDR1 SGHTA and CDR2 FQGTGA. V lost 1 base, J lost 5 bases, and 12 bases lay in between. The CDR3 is CASSLNAGTHNEQFF. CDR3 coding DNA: TGTGCCAGCAGCTTAAATGCGGGGACCCACAATGAGCAGTTCTTC.

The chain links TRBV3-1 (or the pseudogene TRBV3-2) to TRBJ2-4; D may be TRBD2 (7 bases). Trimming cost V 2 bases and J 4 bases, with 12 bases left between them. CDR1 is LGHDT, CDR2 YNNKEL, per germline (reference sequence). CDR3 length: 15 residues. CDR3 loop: CASSQWRGPKNIQYF. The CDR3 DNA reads TGTGCCAGCAGCCAATGGCGGGGGCCTAAAAACATTCAGTACTTC.

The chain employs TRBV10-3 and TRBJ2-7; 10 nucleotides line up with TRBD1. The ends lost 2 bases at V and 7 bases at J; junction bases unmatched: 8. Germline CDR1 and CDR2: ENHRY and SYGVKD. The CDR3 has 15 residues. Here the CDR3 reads CAISEAGTGVGEQYF. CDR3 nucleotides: TGTGCCATCAGTGAGGCCGGGACAGGGGTGGGGGAGCAGTACTTC.

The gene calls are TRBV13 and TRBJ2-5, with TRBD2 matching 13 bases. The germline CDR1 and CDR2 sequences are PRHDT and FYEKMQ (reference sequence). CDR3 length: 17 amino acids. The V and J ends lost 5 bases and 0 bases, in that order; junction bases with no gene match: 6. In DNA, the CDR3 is TGTGCCAGCAGCGCGACTAGCGGGGGGCGATACCAAGAGACCCAGTACTTC. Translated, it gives CASSATSGGRYQETQYF.

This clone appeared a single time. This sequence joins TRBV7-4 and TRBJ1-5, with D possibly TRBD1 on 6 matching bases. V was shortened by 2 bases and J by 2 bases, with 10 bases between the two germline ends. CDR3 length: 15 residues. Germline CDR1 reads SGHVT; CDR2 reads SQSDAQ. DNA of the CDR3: TGTGCCAGCAGCTTACAGGGGCACGGCAATCAGCCCCAGCATTTT. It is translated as CASSLQGHGNQPQHF.

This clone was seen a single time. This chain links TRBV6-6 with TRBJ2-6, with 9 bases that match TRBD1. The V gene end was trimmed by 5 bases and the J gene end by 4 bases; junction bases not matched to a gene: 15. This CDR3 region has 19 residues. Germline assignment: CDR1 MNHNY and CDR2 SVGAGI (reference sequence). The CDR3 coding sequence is TGTGCCAGCAGTCGATCCGGGACAGGGAATAGTAGGGGGGCCAACGTCCTGACTTTC. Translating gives CASSRSGTGNSRGANVLTF.

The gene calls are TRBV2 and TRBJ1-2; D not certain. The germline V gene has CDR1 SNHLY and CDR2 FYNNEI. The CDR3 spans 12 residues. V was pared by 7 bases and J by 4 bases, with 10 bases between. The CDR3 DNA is TGTGCCAGCATAAGCACCATCTATGGCTACACCTTC. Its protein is CASISTIYGYTF.

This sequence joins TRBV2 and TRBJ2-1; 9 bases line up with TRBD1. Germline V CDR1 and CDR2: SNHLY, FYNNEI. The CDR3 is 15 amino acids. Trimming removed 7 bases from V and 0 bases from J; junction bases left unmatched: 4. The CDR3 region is CASIATGGSYNEQFF. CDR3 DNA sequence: TGTGCCAGCATTGCGACAGGGGGCTCCTACAATGAGCAGTTCTTC.